This T cell receptor beta chain stems from a study of tumor and adjacent non-tumor tissue in lung cancer. Study-level background: Histology: eleven to twelve adenocarcinoma, a couple of squamous cell carcinoma, 1 small cell lung cancer.

As to this clonotype: Here the CDR3 omits its conserved ending phenylalanine or tryptophan, so a read error is the likely source.

The library came from three nested PCR rounds adapted from ARM-PCR protocols. Each CDR3 protein is one row after TCRdb ran MiXCR on the multiplex PCR reads. This sample has about 200,000 distinct CDR3 sequences, with over 55% found just once. This sample's RNA came from whole unsorted tissue. Donors were chemotherapy-naive, newly diagnosed lung cancer surgical patients in China, August–November 2014. CDR3 length: 13 residues. Trimming took off 7 bases at V and 1 base at J, with 8 bases between the two ends. CDR1 is MNHEY, CDR2 SVGEGT, per germline. Sequenced material: lung tumor tissue. V is TRBV6-2 or TRBV6-3 and J is TRBJ1-5; D is perhaps TRBD1 (5 bases). The clonotype was recovered from a man aged 60 to 69 with non-small cell lung cancer. The CDR3 is CASTRDSNQPQHS. For the CDR3, the DNA is TGTGCCAGCACCCGGGACAGCAATCAGCCCCAGCATTCT.